The clone carrying this TCR beta chain came up a few times. Its specificity is not known. Arm-PCR with iRepertoire HTBI primers amplified the CDR3 regions for these TCR beta libraries. TCRdb redid the calling of the multiplex PCR reads with MiXCR, one entry per CDR3 protein. Among about 470,000 distinct CDR3 sequences listed, about 20% were seen once. Indicated time point: persistent/refractory GD, antithyroid drugs over 5 years with positive TRAb. There was RNA extracted from PBMCs, and the TCR library was made from it. V lost 4 bases and J 6 bases, leaving 13 bases between the germline ends. This CDR3 comprises 13 residues. Looked up from germline, CDR1 is SGHDN and CDR2 is FVKESK. The record originates from a study of regulatory T cells in long-lasting Graves disease. Study observations and caveats: A limited number of samples was an acknowledged limitation.

Sequencing was performed on peripheral blood mononuclear cells (PBMCs), taken when the disease was refractory, from a patient treated with antithyroid drugs. This clonotype was obtained from a female donor with Graves disease. The chain has TRBV14 and TRBJ2-7; D ambiguous. The CDR3 here is CASSLRNGGEQYF. DNA for the CDR3: TGTGCCAGCAGCCTCCGGAATGGTGGCGAGCAGTACTTC.